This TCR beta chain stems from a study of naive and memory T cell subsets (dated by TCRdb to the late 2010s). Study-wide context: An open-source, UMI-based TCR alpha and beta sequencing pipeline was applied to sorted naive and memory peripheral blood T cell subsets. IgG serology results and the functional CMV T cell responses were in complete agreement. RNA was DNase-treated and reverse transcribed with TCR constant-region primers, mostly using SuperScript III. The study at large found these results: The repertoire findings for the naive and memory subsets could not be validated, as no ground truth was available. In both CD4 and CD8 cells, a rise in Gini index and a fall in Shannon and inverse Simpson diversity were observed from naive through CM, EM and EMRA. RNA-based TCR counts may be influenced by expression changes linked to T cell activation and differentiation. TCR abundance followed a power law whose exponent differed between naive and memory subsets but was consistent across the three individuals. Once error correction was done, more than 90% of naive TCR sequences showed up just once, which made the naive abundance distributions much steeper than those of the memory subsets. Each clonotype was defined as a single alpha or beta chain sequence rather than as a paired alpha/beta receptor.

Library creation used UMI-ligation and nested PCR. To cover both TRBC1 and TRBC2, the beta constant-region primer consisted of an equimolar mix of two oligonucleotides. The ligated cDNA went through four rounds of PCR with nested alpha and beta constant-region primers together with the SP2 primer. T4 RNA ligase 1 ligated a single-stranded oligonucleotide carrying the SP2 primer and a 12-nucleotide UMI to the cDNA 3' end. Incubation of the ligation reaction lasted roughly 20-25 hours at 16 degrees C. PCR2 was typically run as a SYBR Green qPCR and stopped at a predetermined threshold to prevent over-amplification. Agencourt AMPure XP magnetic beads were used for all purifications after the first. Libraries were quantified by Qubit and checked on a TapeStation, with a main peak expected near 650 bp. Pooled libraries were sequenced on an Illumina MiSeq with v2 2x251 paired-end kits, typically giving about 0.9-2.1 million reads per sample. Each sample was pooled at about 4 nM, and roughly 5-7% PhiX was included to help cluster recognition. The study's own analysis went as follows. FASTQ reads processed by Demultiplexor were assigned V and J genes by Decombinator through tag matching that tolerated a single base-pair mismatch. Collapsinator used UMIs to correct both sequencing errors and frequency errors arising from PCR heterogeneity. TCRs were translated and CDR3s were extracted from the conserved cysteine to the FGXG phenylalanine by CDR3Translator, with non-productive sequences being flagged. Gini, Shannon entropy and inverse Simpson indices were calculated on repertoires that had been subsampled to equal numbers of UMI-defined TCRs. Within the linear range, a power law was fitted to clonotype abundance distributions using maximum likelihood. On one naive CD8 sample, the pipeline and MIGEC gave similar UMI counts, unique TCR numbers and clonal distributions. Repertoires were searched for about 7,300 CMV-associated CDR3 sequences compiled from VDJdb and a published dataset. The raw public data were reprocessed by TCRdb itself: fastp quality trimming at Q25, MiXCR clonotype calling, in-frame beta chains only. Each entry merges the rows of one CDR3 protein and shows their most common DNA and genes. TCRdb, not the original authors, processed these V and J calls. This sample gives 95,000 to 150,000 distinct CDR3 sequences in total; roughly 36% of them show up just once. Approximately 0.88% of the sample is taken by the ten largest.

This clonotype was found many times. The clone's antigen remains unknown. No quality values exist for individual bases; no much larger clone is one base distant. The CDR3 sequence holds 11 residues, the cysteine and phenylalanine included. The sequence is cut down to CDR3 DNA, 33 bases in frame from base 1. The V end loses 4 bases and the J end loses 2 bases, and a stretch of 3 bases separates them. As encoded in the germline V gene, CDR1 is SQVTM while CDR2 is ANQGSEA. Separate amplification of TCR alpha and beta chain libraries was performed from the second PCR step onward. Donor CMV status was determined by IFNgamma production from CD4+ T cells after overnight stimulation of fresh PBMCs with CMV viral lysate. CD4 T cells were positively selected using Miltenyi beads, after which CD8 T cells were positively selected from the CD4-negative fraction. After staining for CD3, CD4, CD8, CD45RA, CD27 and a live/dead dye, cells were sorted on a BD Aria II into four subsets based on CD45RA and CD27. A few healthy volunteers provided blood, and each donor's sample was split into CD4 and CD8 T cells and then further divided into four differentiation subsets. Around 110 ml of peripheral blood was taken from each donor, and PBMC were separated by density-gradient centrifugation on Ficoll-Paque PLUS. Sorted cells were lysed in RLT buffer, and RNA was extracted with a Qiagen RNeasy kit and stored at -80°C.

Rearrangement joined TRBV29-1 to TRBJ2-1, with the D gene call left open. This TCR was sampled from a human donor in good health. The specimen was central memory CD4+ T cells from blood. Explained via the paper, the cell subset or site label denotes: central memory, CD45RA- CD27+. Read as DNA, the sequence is TGCAGCGTTGCCACCTACAATGAGCAGTTCTTC. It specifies CSVATYNEQFF.